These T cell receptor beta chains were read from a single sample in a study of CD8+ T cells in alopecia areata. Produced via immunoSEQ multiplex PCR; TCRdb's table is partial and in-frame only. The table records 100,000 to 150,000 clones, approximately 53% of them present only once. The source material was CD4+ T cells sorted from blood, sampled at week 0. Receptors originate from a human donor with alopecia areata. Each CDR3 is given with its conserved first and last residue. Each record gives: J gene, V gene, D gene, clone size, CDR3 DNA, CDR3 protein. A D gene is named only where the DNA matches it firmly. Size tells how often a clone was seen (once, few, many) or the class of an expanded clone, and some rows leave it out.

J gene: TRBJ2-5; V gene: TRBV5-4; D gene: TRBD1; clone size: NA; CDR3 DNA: TGTGCCAGCGGCTCGACAGGGGGCTCGGAGACCCAGTACTTC; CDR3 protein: CASGSTGGSETQYF
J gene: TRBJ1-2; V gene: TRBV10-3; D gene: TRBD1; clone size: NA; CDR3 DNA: TGTGCCATCAGCGAAGACAGGGACGGTGGCTACACCTTC; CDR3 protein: CAISEDRDGGYTF
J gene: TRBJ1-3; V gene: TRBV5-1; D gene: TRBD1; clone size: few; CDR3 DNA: TGCGCCAGCAGCCCGGGACAGCCCTCTGGAAACACCATATATTTT; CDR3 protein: CASSPGQPSGNTIYF
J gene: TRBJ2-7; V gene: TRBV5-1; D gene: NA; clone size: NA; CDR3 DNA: TGCGCCAGCAGCTTGTTAGACTTCGCCGTCGAGCAGTACTTC; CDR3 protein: CASSLLDFAVEQYF
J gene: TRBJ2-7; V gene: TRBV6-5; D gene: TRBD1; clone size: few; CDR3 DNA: TGTGCCAGCAGGTCCGGGACAGGGCCCTACGAGCAGTACTTC; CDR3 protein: CASRSGTGPYEQYF
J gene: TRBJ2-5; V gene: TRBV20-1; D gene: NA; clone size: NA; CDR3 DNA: TGCAGTGGGGGACATCAAGAGACCCAGTACTTC; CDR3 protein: CSGGHQETQYF
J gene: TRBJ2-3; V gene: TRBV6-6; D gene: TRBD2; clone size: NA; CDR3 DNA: TGTGCCAGCAGTTCTGAGCGGGAGGGCCGTACAGATACGCAGTATTTT; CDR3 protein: CASSSEREGRTDTQYF
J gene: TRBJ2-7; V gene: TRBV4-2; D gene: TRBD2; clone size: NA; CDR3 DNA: TGTGCCAGCAGCCAAGATCTAGCGGCCTACGAGCAGTACTTC; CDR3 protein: CASSQDLAAYEQYF
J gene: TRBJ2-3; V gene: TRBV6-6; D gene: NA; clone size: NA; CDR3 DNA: TGTGCCAGCAGTTACTCGATAGAGTTGGCAGATACGCAGTATTTT; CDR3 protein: CASSYSIELADTQYF
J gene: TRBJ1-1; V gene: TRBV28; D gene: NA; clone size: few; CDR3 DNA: TGTGCCAGCAGTTTTCGGGACATATACACTGAAGCTTTCTTT; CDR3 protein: CASSFRDIYTEAFF
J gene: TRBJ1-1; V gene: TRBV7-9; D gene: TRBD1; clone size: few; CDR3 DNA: TGTGCCAGCAGCTTAGGGAAGGGGGCGGTTGACACTGAAGCTTTCTTT; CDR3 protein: CASSLGKGAVDTEAFF
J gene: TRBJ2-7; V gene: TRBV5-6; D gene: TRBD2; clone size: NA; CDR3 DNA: TGTGCCAGCAGCGCCAGACTAGCGGGGGGCTCCTACGAGCAGTACTTC; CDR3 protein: CASSARLAGGSYEQYF
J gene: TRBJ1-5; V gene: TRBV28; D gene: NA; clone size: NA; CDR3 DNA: TGTGCCACCTCGGACAGAGCAAGCAATCAGCCCCAGCATTTT; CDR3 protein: CATSDRASNQPQHF
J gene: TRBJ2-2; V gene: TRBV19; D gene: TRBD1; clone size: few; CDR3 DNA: TGTGCCACCAAACACAGGGGGAACGGGGAGCTGTTTTTT; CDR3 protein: CATKHRGNGELFF
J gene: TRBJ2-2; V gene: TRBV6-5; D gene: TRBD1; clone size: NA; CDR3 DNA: TGTGCCAGCAGTCAAAACAGGGGGACCGGGGAGCTGTTTTTT; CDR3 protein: CASSQNRGTGELFF
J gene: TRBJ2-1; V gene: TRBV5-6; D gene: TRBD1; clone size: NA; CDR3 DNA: TGTGCCAGCAGCCCGACCGGGACAGTCAATGAGCAGTTCTTC; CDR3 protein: CASSPTGTVNEQFF
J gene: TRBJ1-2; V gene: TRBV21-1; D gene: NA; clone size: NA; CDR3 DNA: TGTGCCAGCAGCAAAGAGGACAGCCCCCCTGGCTACACCTTC; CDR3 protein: CASSKEDSPPGYTF
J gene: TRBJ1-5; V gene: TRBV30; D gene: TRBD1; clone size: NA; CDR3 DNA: TGTGCCTGGAGCTTCGGACAGGAGATAAATCAGCCCCAGCATTTT; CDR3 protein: CAWSFGQEINQPQHF
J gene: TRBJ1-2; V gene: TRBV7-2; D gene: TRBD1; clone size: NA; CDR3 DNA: TGTGCCAGCACCCCCCGGACAGGGGCATATAACTATGGCTACACCTTC; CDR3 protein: CASTPRTGAYNYGYTF
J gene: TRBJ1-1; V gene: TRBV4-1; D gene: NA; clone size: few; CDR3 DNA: TGCGCCAGCAGGAGCCCCCTTTGGGGGGCGGGCACTGAAGCTTTCTTT; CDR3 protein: CASRSPLWGAGTEAFF
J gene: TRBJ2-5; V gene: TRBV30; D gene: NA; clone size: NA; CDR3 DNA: TGTGCCTGGAGTGTAAAGGAGACCCAGTACTTC; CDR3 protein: CAWSVKETQYF
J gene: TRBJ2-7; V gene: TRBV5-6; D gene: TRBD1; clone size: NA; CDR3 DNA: TGTGCCAGCAGCTTCTCCGGGACAGTCACCTACGAGCAGTACTTC; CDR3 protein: CASSFSGTVTYEQYF
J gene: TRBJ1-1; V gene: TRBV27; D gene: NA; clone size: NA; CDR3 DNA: TGTGCCAGCAGTTTTTCCCGCCAGGGTGAAGCTTTCTTT; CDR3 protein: CASSFSRQGEAFF
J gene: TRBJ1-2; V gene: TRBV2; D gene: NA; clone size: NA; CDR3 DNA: TGTGCCAGCAGTGAAGGAGGCAGGTTTCTAGATAACTATGGCTACACCTTC; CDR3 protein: CASSEGGRFLDNYGYTF
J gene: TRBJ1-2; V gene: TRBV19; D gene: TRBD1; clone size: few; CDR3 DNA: TGTGCCAGTAGATTGAACGCCAGGGGGTACTATGGCTACACCTTC; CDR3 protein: CASRLNARGYYGYTF
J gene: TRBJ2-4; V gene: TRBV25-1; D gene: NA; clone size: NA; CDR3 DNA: TGTGCCAGCAGTGACCAAGAGGGTAAAAACATTCAGTACTTC; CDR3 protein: CASSDQEGKNIQYF
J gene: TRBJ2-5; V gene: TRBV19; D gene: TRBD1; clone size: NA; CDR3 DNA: TGTGCCAGTAGTGGAAGGGACAGATCCAGAGAGACCCAGTACTTC; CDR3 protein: CASSGRDRSRETQYF
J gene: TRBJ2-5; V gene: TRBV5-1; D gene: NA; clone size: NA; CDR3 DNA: TGCGCCAGCAGCACTTCCGGGGTACAAGAGACCCAGTACTTC; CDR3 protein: CASSTSGVQETQYF
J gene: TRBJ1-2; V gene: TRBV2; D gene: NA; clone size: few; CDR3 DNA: TGTGCCAGCAGTGAACAGGGTCAGAACTATGGCTACACCTTC; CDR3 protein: CASSEQGQNYGYTF
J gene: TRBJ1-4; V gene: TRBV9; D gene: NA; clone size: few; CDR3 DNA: TGTGCCAGCAGCGTGTGGCAGGGAGGCGAAAAACTGTTTTTT; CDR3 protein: CASSVWQGGEKLFF
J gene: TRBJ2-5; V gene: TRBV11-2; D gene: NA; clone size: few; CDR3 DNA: TGTGCCAGCAGCTTAGAGGGACCGCCGGGAATGTGGGAGCAGTACTTC; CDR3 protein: CASSLEGPPGMWEQYF
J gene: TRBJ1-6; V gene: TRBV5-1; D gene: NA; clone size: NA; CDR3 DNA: TGCGCCAGCAGCTTGGTTGGGAGTACACCCCTCCACTTT; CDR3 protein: CASSLVGSTPLHF
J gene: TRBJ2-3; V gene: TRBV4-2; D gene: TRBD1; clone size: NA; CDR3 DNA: TGTGCCAGCAGCCAAGGGGGACAGGGATCCACAGATACGCAGTATTTT; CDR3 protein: CASSQGGQGSTDTQYF
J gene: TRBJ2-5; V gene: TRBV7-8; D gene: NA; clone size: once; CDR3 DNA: TGTGCCAGCAGCTTATTCTCCGCAAGCAGGGAGACCCAGTACTTC; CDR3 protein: CASSLFSASRETQYF
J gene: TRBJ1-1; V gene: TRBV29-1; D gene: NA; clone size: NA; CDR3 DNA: TGCAGCGTTCGACACCCGAACACTGAAGCTTTCTTT; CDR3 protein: CSVRHPNTEAFF
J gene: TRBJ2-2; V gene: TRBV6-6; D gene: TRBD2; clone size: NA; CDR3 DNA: TGTGCCAGCACCGTCCTGACTAGCGGGGCCACCGGGGAGCTGTTTTTT; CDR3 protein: CASTVLTSGATGELFF
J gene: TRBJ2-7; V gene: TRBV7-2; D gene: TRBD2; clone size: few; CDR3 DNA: TGTGCCAGCAGCTTCACTAGCGGGGGGGACAGGCAGTACTTC; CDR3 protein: CASSFTSGGDRQYF
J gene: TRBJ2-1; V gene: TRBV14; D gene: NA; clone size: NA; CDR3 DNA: TGTGCCAGCAGCTTGAGCAATGAGCAGTTCTTC; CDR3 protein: CASSLSNEQFF
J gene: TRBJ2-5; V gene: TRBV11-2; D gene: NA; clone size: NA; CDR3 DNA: TGTGCCAGCAGCTTAGACGCAGAGAGGGATTCAGAGACCCAGTACTTC; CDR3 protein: CASSLDAERDSETQYF
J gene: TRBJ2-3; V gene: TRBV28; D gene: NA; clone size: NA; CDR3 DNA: TGTGCCAGCAGTTCCCGGGTTGATACGCAGTATTTT; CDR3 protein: CASSSRVDTQYF
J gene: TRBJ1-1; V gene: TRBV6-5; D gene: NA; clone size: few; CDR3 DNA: TGTGCCAGCAGACGGACCGGGACAAGGGCTTTCTTT; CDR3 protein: CASRRTGTRAFF
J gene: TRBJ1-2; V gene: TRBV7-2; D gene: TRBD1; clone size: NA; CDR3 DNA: TGTGCCAGCACTCTATCCGGGACAGGGGGACTTGGCTACACCTTC; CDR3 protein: CASTLSGTGGLGYTF
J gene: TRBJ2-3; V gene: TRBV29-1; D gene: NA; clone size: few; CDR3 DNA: TGCAGCGTTGGCAGGGGCCAGGGCACAGATACGCAGTATTTT; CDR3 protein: CSVGRGQGTDTQYF
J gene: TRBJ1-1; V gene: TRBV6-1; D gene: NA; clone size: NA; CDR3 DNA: TGTGCCAGCAGTGCGGGGGGTCGGACTGAAGCTTTCTTT; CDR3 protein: CASSAGGRTEAFF